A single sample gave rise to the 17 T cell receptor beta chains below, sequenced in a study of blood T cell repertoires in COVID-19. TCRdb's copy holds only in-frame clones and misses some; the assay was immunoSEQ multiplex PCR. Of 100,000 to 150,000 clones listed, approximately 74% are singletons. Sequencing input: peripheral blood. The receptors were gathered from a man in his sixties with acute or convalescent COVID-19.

Here the CDR3 reads CASRAIILLAGEQFF. In DNA, the CDR3 is TGTGCCAGCAGAGCGATAATTTTACTAGCGGGCGAGCAGTTCTTC. V is TRBV2 and J is TRBJ2-1; 9 nucleotides agree with TRBD2. CDR3 size: 15 residues. The junction had 13 bases not matched to a gene; V was cut back by 6 bases and J by 10 bases. The V gene's germline CDR1 is SNHLY and CDR2 FYNNEI.

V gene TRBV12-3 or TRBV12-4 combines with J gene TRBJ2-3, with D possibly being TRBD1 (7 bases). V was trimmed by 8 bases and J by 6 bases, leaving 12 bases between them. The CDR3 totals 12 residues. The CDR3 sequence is CASGSGGDTQYF. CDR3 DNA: TGTGCCAGCGGGTCAGGGGGGGATACGCAGTATTTT.

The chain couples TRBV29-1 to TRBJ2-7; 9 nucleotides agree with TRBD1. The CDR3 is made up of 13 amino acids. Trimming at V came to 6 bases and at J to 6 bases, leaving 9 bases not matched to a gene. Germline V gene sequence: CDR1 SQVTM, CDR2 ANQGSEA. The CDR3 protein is CSVVGQGMAEQYF. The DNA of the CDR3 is TGCAGCGTCGTGGGACAGGGTATGGCCGAGCAGTACTTC.

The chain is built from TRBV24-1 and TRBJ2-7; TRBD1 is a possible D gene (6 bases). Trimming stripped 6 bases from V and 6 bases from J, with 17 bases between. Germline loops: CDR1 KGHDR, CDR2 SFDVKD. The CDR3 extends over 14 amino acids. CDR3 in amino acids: CATSRDTLAGEQYF. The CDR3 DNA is TGTGCCACCAGTAGGGACACACTTGCGGGCGAGCAGTACTTC.

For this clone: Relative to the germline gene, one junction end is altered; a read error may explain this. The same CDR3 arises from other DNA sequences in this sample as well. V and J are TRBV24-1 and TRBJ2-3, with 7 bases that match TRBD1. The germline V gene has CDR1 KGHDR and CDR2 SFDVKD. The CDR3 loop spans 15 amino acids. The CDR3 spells CATSDLGTGTDTQYF. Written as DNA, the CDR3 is TGTGCCACCAGCGATTTAGGGACAGGCACAGATACGCAGTATTTT.

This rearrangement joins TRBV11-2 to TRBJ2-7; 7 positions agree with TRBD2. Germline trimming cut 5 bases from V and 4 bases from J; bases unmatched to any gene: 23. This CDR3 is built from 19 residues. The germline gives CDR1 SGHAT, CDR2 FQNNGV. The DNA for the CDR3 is TGTGCCAGCAGCCAAACGTTGGCGGGAGCCTCGGGGTTTCTATACGAGCAGTACTTC. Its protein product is CASSQTLAGASGFLYEQYF.

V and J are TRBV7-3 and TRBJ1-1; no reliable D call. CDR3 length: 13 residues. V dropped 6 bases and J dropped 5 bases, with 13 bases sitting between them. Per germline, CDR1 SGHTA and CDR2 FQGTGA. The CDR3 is CASREGLWTEAFF. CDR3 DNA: TGTGCCAGCAGAGAGGGTCTGTGGACTGAAGCTTTCTTT.

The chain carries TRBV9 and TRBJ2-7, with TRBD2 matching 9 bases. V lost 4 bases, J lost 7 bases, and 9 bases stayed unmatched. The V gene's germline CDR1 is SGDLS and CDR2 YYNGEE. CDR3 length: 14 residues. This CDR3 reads CASSLEGLASEQYF. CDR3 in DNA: TGTGCCAGCAGCTTAGAAGGACTAGCGTCTGAGCAGTACTTC. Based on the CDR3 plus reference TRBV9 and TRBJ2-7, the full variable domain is DSGVTQTPKHLITATGQRVTLRCSPRSGDLSVYWYQQSLDQGLQFLIQYYNGEERAKGNILERFSAQQFPDLHSELNLSSLELGDSALYFCASSLEGLASEQYFGPGTRLTVT.

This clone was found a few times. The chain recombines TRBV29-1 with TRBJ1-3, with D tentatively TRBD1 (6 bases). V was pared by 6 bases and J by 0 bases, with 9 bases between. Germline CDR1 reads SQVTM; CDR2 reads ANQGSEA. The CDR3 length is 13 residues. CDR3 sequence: CSVRTVSGNTIYF. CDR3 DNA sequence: TGCAGCGTCCGGACAGTCTCTGGAAACACCATATATTTT.

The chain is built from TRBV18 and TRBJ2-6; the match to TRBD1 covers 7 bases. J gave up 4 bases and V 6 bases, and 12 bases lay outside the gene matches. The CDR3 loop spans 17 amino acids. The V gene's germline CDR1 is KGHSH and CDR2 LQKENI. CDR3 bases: TGTGCCAGCTCCCCAAACAGGGGTTCGGGCGGGGCCAACGTCCTGACTTTC. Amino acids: CASSPNRGSGGANVLTF.

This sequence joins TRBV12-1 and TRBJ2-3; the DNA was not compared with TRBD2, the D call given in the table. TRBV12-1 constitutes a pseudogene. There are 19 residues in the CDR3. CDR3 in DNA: TGTGCCAGCAGCCGTTCATTAGCGGGGGCCCGAAGAGTGTCAGATACGCAGTATTTT. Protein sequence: CASSRSLAGARRVSDTQYF.

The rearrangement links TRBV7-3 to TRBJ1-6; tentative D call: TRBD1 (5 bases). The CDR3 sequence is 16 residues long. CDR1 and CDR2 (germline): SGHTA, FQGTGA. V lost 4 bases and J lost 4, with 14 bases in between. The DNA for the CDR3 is TGTGCCAGCAGCTCTCAGGGAAAGGGATATAATTCACCCCTCCACTTT. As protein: CASSSQGKGYNSPLHF. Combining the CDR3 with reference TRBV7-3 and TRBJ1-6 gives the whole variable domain GAGVSQTPSNKVTEKGKYVELRCDPISGHTALYWYRQSLGQGPEFLIYFQGTGAADDSGLPNDRFFAVRPEGSVSTLKIQRTERGDSAVYLCASSSQGKGYNSPLHFGNGTRLTVT.

The CDR3 loop reads CASSFDIPGLAASSYNEQFF. The CDR3 DNA sequence: TGTGCCAGCAGCTTTGATATACCGGGACTAGCCGCTTCTTCCTACAATGAGCAGTTCTTC. V gene TRBV6-6 combines with J gene TRBJ2-1; 9 nucleotides agree with TRBD2. The germline V gene has CDR1 MNHNY and CDR2 SVGAGI (reference sequence). CDR3 length: 20 residues. V was clipped by 6 bases and J by 1 base; unmatched bases: 19.

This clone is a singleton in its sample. The CDR3 loop is CASSPNTEAFF. CDR3 in DNA: TGTGCCAGCAGCCCAAACACTGAAGCTTTCTTT. The chain links TRBV6-5 to TRBJ1-1; D ambiguous. Germline assignment: CDR1 MNHEY and CDR2 SVGAGI. Trimming took off 6 bases at V and 2 bases at J, with 4 bases between the two ends. CDR3 length: 11 residues.

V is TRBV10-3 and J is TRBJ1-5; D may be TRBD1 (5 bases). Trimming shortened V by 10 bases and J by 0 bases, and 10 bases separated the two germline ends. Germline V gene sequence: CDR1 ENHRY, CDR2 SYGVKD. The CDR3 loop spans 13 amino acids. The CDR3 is CATAGGSNQPQHF. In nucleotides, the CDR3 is TGTGCCACAGCGGGGGGTAGCAATCAGCCCCAGCATTTT.

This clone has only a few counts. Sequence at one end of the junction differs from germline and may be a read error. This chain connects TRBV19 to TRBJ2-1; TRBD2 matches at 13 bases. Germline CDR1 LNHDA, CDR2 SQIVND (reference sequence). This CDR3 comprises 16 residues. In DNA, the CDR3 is TGTGCCAGTAGTATCGCGACTAGCGGGGGGCTTAAAGTGTGGGTCTTC. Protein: CASSIATSGGLKVWVF. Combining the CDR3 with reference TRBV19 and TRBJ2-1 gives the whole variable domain DGGITQSPKYLFRKEGQNVTLSCEQNLNHDAMYWYRQDPGQGLRLIYYSQIVNDFQKGDIAEGYSVSREKKESFPLTVTSAQKNPTAFYLCASSIATSGGLKVWVFGPGTRLTVL.

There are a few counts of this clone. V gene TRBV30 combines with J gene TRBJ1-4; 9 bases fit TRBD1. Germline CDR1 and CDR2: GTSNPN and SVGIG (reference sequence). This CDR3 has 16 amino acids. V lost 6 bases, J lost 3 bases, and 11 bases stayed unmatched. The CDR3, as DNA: TGTGCCTGTCACCGGGACAGGGTATCCGCTAATGAAAAACTGTTTTTT. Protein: CACHRDRVSANEKLFF.